This TCR beta chain was profiled in a study of CD8+ T cells in alopecia areata. Study context: For the treated group, dosing was oral tofacitinib at 5 to 10 mg twice daily. It was 6 to 18 months of tofacitinib, and then there were 6 months off drug.

CDR1 and CDR2 from the germline V gene are SGHRS and YFSETQ. V dropped 0 bases and J dropped 5 bases, with 12 bases sitting between them. CDR3 length: 14 residues. RNA was isolated and reverse transcribed to cDNA, the sequencing template. Sequenced by immunoSEQ multiplex PCR; TCRdb stores in-frame clones only, minus some. The top ten clones hold 4.5% of a sample with about 130,000 clones, approximately 58% of them seen once. Study-wide results and caveats: Especially in alopecia totalis/universalis, lesional scalp showed greater clonality than normal scalp did. Relative to mice, TCR sharing across patients was less clear, a difference possibly HLA-related.

Worth noting for this clone: Its antigen is not identified.

This sequence was found in a human donor with alopecia areata. Sample: CD4+ T cells sorted from blood, taken at week 0. This sequence joins TRBV5-1 and TRBJ2-7; D ambiguous. CDR3 sequence reads: CASSLARGSDEQYF. CDR3 DNA: TGCGCCAGCAGCTTGGCTAGAGGCTCGGACGAGCAGTACTTC.